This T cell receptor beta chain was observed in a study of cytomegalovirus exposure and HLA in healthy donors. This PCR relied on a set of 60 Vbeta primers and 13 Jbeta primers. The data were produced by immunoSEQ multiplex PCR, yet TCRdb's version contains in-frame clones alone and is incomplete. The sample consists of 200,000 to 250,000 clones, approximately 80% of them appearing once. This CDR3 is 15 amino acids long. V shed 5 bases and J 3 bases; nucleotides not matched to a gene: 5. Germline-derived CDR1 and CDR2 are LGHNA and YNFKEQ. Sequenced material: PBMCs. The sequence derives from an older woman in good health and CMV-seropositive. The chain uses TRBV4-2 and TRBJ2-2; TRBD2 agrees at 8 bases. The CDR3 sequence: CASSISGMDTGELFF. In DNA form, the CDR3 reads TGTGCCAGCAGCATTAGCGGGATGGACACCGGGGAGCTGTTTTTT.